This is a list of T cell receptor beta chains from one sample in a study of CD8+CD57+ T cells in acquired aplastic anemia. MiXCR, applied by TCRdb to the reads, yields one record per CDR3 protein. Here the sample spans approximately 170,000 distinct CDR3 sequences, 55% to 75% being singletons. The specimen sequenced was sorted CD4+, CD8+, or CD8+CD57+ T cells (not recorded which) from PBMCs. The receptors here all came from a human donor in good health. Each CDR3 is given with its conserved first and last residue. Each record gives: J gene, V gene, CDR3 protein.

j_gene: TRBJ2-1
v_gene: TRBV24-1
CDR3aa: CATSDSVLNEQFF

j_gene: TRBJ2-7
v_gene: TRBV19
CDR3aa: CASSEGWEQYF

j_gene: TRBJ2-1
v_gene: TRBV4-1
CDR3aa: CASSRGGLYEQFF

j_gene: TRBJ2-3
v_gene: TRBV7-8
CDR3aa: CASSLGSTDTQYF

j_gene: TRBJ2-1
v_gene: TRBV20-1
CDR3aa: CSAREGISYNEQFF

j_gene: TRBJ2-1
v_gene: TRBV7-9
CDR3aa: CASSSPDRGEDEQFF

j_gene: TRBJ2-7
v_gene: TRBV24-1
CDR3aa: CATSDSRTSGRAGEQYF

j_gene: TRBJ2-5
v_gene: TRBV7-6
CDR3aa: CASSLRVLETQYF

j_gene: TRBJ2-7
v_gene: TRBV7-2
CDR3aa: CASSSMTATYEQYF

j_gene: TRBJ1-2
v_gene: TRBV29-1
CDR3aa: CSVAQGGLYGYTF

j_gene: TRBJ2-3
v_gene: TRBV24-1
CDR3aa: CASRPNPTGIDTQYF

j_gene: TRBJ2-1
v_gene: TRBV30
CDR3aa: CAWAYSTSGFNEQFF

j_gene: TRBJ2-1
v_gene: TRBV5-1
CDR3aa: CASSLIWGANEQFF

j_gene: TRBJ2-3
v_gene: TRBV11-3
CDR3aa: CASSPGTEVSDTQYF

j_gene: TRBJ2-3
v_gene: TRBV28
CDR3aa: CASTLGGTDTQYF

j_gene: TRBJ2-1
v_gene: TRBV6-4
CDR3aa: CASSDSDNNEQFF

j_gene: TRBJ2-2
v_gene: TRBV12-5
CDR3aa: CASGQGDVTGELFF

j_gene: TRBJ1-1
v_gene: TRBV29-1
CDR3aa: CSVVPRTGANTEAFF

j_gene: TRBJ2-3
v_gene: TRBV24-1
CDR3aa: CATQDRGRTDTQYF

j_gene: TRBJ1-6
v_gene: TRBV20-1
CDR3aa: CSASPPEGLPLHF

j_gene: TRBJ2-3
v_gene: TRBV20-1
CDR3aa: CSADGTSGTSTGTQYF

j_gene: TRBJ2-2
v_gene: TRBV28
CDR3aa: CASSLSASTGELFF

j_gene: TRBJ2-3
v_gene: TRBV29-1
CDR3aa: CSVDWPPSTDTQYF

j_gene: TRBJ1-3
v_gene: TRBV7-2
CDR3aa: CASSFTGNTIYF

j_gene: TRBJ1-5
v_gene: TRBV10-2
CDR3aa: CASSDSPGENRNQPQHF

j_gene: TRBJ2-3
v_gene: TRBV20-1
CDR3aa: CSASRGETRRSHTQYF

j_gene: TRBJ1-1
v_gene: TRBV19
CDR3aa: CASISTGGRNTEAFF

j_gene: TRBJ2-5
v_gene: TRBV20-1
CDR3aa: CSARAGTKKETQYF

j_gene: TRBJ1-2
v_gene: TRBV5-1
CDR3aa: CASSLGQVDGYTF

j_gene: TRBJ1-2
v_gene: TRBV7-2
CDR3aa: CASSVVGTGDNYGYTF

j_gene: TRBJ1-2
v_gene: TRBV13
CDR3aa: CASSSLTGIYGYTF

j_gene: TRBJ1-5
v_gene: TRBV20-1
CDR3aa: CSAREGGMHQPQHF

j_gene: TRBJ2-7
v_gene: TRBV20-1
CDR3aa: CSAREQGIYEQYF

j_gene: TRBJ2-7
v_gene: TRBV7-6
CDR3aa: CASSPQGKSYEQYF

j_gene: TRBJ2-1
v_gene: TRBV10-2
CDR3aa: CASSTGTSGRANEQFF